This T cell receptor (beta chain) appears in the sequencing data of a study of neurological immune-mediated disorders. TCRdb independently ran MiXCR on the 5' RACE reads; one entry per CDR3 protein. The table records about 79,000 distinct CDR3 sequences, roughly 15% of them present only once. Regarding the study as a whole: Patients with HTLV-1-associated myelopathy had the highest level of TCR clonal expansion, whereas patients with multiple sclerosis had the lowest level, falling beneath the level found in healthy controls.

This clonotype was seen ten or more times. Its antigen is as yet unknown. Volunteers at a blood bank in Maryland, USA, were the healthy controls. The CDR3 runs to 15 residues. Trimming cost V 4 bases and J 1 base, with 12 bases left between them. Germline lookup yields CDR1 SGHRS and CDR2 YFSETQ. This clonotype was obtained from a woman aged 45-60 years in good health. The specimen was PBMCs. This rearrangement joins TRBV5-1 to TRBJ2-1, with D maybe TRBD2 (5 bases). CDR3 sequence: CASSTVSGSYNEQFF. The DNA of the CDR3 is TGCGCCAGCAGCACTGTATCGGGATCCTACAATGAGCAGTTCTTC. Looking up the rest from reference TRBV5-1 and TRBJ2-1 gives the full variable domain: KAGVTQTPRYLIKTRGQQVTLSCSPISGHRSVSWYQQTPGQGLQFLFEYFSETQRNKGNFPGRFSGRQFSNSRSEMNVSTLELGDSALYLCASSTVSGSYNEQFFGPGTRLTVL.